The entry below describes one T cell receptor beta chain. No antigen is known for it. TCRdb fed the 5' RACE reads into MiXCR, producing one record per CDR3 protein. The sample comprises about 310,000 distinct CDR3 sequences, approximately 15% of which are singletons, and roughly a fifth rests with the top ten. This sample is part of a study of T-cell memory formation after mild COVID-19. Study background: Largely donor-specific sequence clusters came from two donors. General study results and limits: Shrinking CD4+ clones were chiefly CM and EM; CD8+ ones were chiefly EMRA. The appearance of some responding clones in pre-infection memory suggested that cross-reactive memory joined.

The V gene end was trimmed by 2 bases and the J gene end by 7 bases; junction bases not matched to a gene: 5. The CDR3 covers 15 residues. Per germline, CDR1 SGHRS and CDR2 YFSETQ. The V and J genes are TRBV5-1 and TRBJ2-1; 11 bases are a match to TRBD1. Sequenced sample: PBMCs or a T cell subset sorted from them (not recorded which). This receptor was taken from a man in his late teens or twenties who had mild COVID-19 (a few samples of this study predate the infection). Cell type and time point are not known. As DNA, the CDR3 is TGCGCCAGCAGCTTCGGACAGGGGGCTGGGAATGAGCAGTTCTTC. Its translation: CASSFGQGAGNEQFF.